The clone carrying this T cell receptor (beta chain) was seen only once. The data derive from a study of blood T cell repertoires in COVID-19. Looking at the study overall: Acute-phase and convalescent COVID-19 samples originated in the United States, Italy and Spain. T cells, B-cell-depleted T cells, or PBMCs supplied cDNA or gDNA.

The Seattle site enrolled patients during active infection and followed them longitudinally. The germline V gene has CDR1 SGHKS and CDR2 YYEKEE (reference sequence). There are 15 residues in the CDR3. Trimming removed 4 bases from V and 6 bases from J, with 19 bases in between. Original methodology: Quantification of nucleated cells was approximated via reference gene primer amplification. Produced via immunoSEQ multiplex PCR; TCRdb's table is partial and in-frame only. The DNA gave D and trimming, while V, J and clone size come from that table. The sample lists about 100,000 clones, about 90% occurring once.

V gene TRBV5-5 combines with J gene TRBJ1-1; a weak D match, TRBD1 (5 bases). The source material was peripheral blood. The clonotype was recovered from a human donor with COVID-19, enrolled during active disease. The donor label of this sample is uncertain. CDR3 sequence (DNA): TGTGCCAGCAGCAGCAGGACGGGGGGAGAGGCTGAAGCTTTCTTT. It translates to CASSSRTGGEAEAFF. The full variable domain, its missing parts supplied by reference TRBV5-5 and TRBJ1-1, is DAGVTQSPTHLIKTRGQQVTLRCSPISGHKSVSWYQQVLGQGPQFIFQYYEKEERGRGNFPDRFSARQFPNYSSELNVNALLLGDSALYLCASSSRTGGEAEAFFGQGTRLTVV.